Listed here is a single TCR beta chain. Its antigen is not identified. These data are taken from a study of OX40 agonist ivuxolimab in advanced cancers. Overall study context: Intravenous ivuxolimab was administered to patients every 2 weeks at 0.01 to 10 mg/kg. Participants, 70% to 90% male, averaged 60 years of age, ranging from about 23 to 80.

Profiled with immunoSEQ multiplex PCR; TCRdb holds only in-frame clones, not every one. The table has some 79,000 clones, about 94% seen once. With 4 bases removed from V and 0 bases from J, the gap between germline ends came to 13 bases. Germline assignment: CDR1 SQVTM and CDR2 ANQGSEA. The CDR3 has 15 amino acids. Study results and limitations: With doses of 0.1-3.0 mg/kg, partial responders showed among the lowest clonal expansion.

The rearrangement joins TRBV29-1 to TRBJ2-1, with D uncertain. Sample: CD4+ or CD8+ T cells sorted from blood, taken in a trial of the OX40 agonist ivuxolimab. This TCR came from an adult with an advanced solid tumor such as melanoma, head and neck, liver or kidney cancer. The CDR3 region is CSVGALLGSYNEQFF. As DNA, the CDR3 is TGCAGCGTTGGGGCCCTCCTGGGCTCCTACAATGAGCAGTTCTTC.